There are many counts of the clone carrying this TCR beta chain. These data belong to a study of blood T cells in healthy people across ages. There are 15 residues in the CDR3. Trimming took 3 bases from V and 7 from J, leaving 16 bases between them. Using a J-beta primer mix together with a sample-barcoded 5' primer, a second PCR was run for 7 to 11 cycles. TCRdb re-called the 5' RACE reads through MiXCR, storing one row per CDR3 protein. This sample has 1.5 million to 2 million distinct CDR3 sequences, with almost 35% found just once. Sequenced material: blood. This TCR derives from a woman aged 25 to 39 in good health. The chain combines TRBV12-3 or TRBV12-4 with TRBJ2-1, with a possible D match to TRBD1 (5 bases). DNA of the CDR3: TGTGCCAGCAGTTTGGGCCCAACAGGCGGAAATGAGCAGTTCTTC. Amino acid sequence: CASSLGPTGGNEQFF.